This T cell receptor beta chain appears in the sequencing data of a study of cytomegalovirus exposure and HLA in healthy donors. Points on this clone: Its antigen is currently unknown.

Whole-study results and caveats: As confirmed in vitro, a few CMV-associated chains were specific for CMV antigens. Rare TCR sequences dominated, though some public TCRs recurred in many donors.

Germline CDR1 KGHSH, CDR2 LQKENI. This CDR3 region has 14 residues. V shed 5 bases and J 2 bases; nucleotides not matched to a gene: 2. The method was immunoSEQ multiplex PCR; TCRdb's version includes in-frame clones alone and lacks a portion of them. The sample shows 100,000 to 150,000 clones, roughly 89% of them seen only once. This chain connects TRBV18 to TRBJ1-5, with TRBD1 matching 8 bases. Sequenced material: PBMCs. The origin of this receptor is a woman aged 18-29 years in good health and CMV-seronegative. CDR3 nucleotide sequence: TGTGCCAGCTCATTGACAGGGGGCAATCAGCCCCAGCATTTT. Protein sequence: CASSLTGGNQPQHF.